This T cell receptor beta chain came from a study of breast tumors, draining lymph nodes, adjacent tissues. Study-level results: Tumor TCR diversity was below lymph nodes but above nontumor tissue. Tumor T cell lymph node origin was a supported hypothesis, not proven.

The CDR3 has 13 amino acids. In germline, CDR1 is MNHEY, CDR2 SMNVEV (reference sequence). V was trimmed by 6 bases and J by 1 base, leaving 10 bases between them. This clonotype showed up many times. What it recognizes is unknown. TCRdb re-called the multiplex PCR reads through MiXCR, storing one row per CDR3 protein. The table lists more than 100,000 distinct CDR3 sequences, approximately 20% of them singletons. Samples came from axillary lymph nodes draining the breast cancer. The chain recombines TRBV27 with TRBJ2-7, with D possibly TRBD1 on 5 matching bases. This TCR derives from a female donor with breast cancer. Some clones in this sample may be carry-over from other donors' samples. What was sequenced was axillary lymph node tissue. CDR3 DNA sequence: TGTGCCAGCAGCATCAAGGGGTCCTACGAGCAGTACTTC. Residues: CASSIKGSYEQYF.